The T cell receptor (beta chain) under discussion was sequenced for a study of T cells in Graves' hyperthyroidism and ophthalmopathy. The J segment lost 5 bases and the V segment lost 7 bases, leaving 20 bases of the junction unmatched. Germline CDR1 and CDR2: LNHDA and SQIVND (reference sequence). The CDR3 has 18 residues. This clonotype was seen just once. Its specificity is unknown. Broader study findings: From stable hyperthyroidism, ophthalmopathy was set apart by a 13 V-J model. Blood also carried most thyroid clonotypes expanded above 0.001. Onset of ophthalmopathy came a median approximately 6.9 months after the model predicted it.

It was RNA transcripts that yielded the amplified TCR beta CDR3 regions. HTBI primers were used for first-round RT-PCR of the TCR CDR3. TCRdb reanalysed the multiplex PCR reads using MiXCR and keeps one entry per CDR3 protein. The sample yields around 530,000 distinct CDR3 sequences, roughly 15% seen once. The study based diagnoses on clinical symptoms, serum thyroxine and TRAb, thyroid ultrasound and orbital computed tomography. The material sequenced was blood. The rearrangement uses TRBV19 and TRBJ1-1; TRBD1 aligns across 9 bases. This TCR came from a woman aged 18-35 years with Graves' ophthalmopathy. The chain's CDR3 is CASTIGRERTGGRTEAFF. The CDR3 DNA reads as TGTGCCAGTACTATCGGGCGGGAGAGAACAGGGGGCCGGACTGAAGCTTTCTTT. The whole variable domain, filled in from reference TRBV19 and TRBJ1-1, reads DGGITQSPKYLFRKEGQNVTLSCEQNLNHDAMYWYRQDPGQGLRLIYYSQIVNDFQKGDIAEGYSVSREKKESFPLTVTSAQKNPTAFYLCASTIGRERTGGRTEAFFGQGTRLTVV.